Below are 10 T cell receptor beta chains sequenced from a single sample in a study of blood T cell repertoires in COVID-19. Clones were read by immunoSEQ multiplex PCR, and TCRdb kept only the in-frame ones, dropping some. The data hold about 76,000 clones, with about 82% observed a single time. Input material: peripheral blood. These receptors came from a woman aged 55-70 years with acute or convalescent COVID-19.

This chain uses TRBV4-1 with TRBJ1-1; 8 bases are a match to TRBD1. This CDR3 has 16 residues. V shed 3 bases, J shed 1 base, and the junction held 7 bases outside the gene matches. In germline, CDR1 is MGHRA, CDR2 YSYEKL. CDR3 DNA sequence: TGCGCCAGCAGCCAGGGCGGACAGGGCGAGAACACTGAAGCTTTCTTT. Protein sequence: CASSQGGQGENTEAFF.

This chain links TRBV7-9 with TRBJ2-2; 9 positions match TRBD1. V lost 6 bases to trimming and J lost 3 bases; unmatched junction nucleotides: 11. Germline assignment: CDR1 SEHNR and CDR2 FQNEAQ (reference sequence). The CDR3 consists of 17 residues. CDR3 sequence: CASSRMPGQGHTGELFF. The CDR3 region has the DNA TGTGCCAGCAGTAGGATGCCGGGACAGGGCCACACCGGGGAGCTGTTTTTT.

The gene calls are TRBV7-9 and TRBJ2-7; unclear D gene. Germline CDR1 reads SEHNR; CDR2 reads FQNEAQ (reference sequence). The CDR3 extends over 12 amino acids. V was clipped by 6 bases and J by 4 bases, with 10 bases between them. CDR3 protein: CASSYTLYEQYV. The CDR3 nucleotides are TGTGCCAGCAGTTATACACTATACGAGCAGTACGTC.

This clone was found once. The chain couples TRBV11-1 to TRBJ2-3, with 7 positions matching TRBD2. The CDR3 length is 13 residues. Germline CDR1 SGHAT, CDR2 FQDESV (reference sequence). Trimming cost V 8 bases and J 7 bases; bases outside gene matches: 9. The CDR3 protein is CASRRGGKNTQYF. Here the CDR3 DNA reads TGTGCCAGCCGGCGGGGAGGGAAAAATACGCAGTATTTT. Using reference TRBV11-1 and TRBJ2-3 for the parts outside the CDR3, the full variable domain is EAEVAQSPRYKITEKSQAVAFWCDPISGHATLYWYRQILGQGPELLVQFQDESVVDDSQLPKDRFSAERLKGVDSTLKIQPAELGDSAMYLCASRRGGKNTQYFGPGTRLTVL.

The chain recombines TRBV5-4 with TRBJ1-1; maybe TRBD1 (6 bases). The germline gives CDR1 SGHNT, CDR2 YYREEE (reference sequence). V lost 2 bases and J lost 1, with 12 bases in between. The CDR3 is 15 residues long. The CDR3 sequence: CASSFPGTRNTEAFF. The CDR3 nucleotides are TGTGCCAGCAGCTTTCCCGGGACAAGGAACACTGAAGCTTTCTTT.

The rearrangement links TRBV6-5 to TRBJ1-4; 7 bases fit TRBD1. V lost 4 bases, J lost 5 bases, and 7 bases stayed unmatched. CDR1 MNHEY and CDR2 SVGAGI come from the germline V gene. CDR3 length: 15 amino acids. CDR3 in DNA: TGTGCCAGCAGTTCCCCGGGACAGCCAAATGAAAAACTGTTTTTT. Its protein product is CASSSPGQPNEKLFF.

V usage is TRBV18 and J usage is TRBJ1-2; TRBD1 is a possible D gene (6 bases). Germline V gene lookup returns CDR1 KGHSH and CDR2 LQKENI. With 3 bases removed from V and 0 bases from J, the gap between germline ends came to 11 bases. The CDR3 totals 15 residues. The CDR3 DNA reads TGTGCCAGCTCACCCGGGACAAGAGCTAACTATGGCTACACCTTC. This codes for CASSPGTRANYGYTF.

This chain joins TRBV30 and TRBJ1-6, with 8 positions matching TRBD1. There are 14 residues in the CDR3. Germline-derived CDR1 and CDR2 are GTSNPN and SVGIG (reference sequence). Trimming cost V 3 bases and J 9 bases; bases outside gene matches: 7. The CDR3 here is CAWSFGQGGSPLHF. CDR3 DNA: TGTGCCTGGAGCTTCGGACAGGGAGGTTCACCCCTCCACTTT.

The rearrangement joins TRBV6-5 to TRBJ1-1, with unresolved D. V gave up 0 bases and J gave up 1 base, with 9 bases separating them. The CDR3 extends over 15 amino acids. CDR1 MNHEY and CDR2 SVGAGI come from the germline V gene. CDR3 loop: CASSYSNEGNTEAFF. CDR3 DNA sequence: TGTGCCAGCAGTTACTCGAACGAGGGGAACACTGAAGCTTTCTTT.

The rearrangement uses TRBV6-2 or TRBV6-3 and TRBJ2-1; 8 bases align to TRBD1. The germline V gene encodes CDR1 MNHEY and CDR2 SVGEGT. The V and J ends lost 6 bases and 4 bases, in that order; junction bases with no gene match: 8. The CDR3 contains 15 residues. CDR3 DNA: TGTGCCAGCAGCTCCCTGACAGGGGCGTACAATGAGCAGTTCTTC. This translates into CASSSLTGAYNEQFF.